Listed below are T cell receptor beta chains from one sample, sequenced in a study of cytomegalovirus exposure and HLA in healthy donors. Clones were sequenced by immunoSEQ multiplex PCR, and TCRdb holds only the in-frame ones, with some missing. The sample consists of fewer than 120,000 clones, around 85% of them appearing once. The sequencing input was PBMCs. These receptor sequences come from a man aged 35 to 55 in good health and CMV-seronegative. The CDR3 runs from the conserved cysteine through the conserved F or W. D genes are given only for firm matches. Expanded clones are given a class, and other clones once, few, many or no size at all.

cdr3_nt cdr3_aa d_call j_call v_call clone_size
TGTGCCAGCAGCTTCGACAGGACCTACGAGCAGTACTTC CASSFDRTYEQYF - TRBJ2-7 TRBV7-8 -
TGTGCCAGCAGTTTAAGGATCGCGACAGGCGACTTGAATGAAAAACTGTTTTTT CASSLRIATGDLNEKLFF - TRBJ1-4 TRBV28 -
TGTGCCACCTCGACAGCCATGAACACTGAAGCTTTCTTT CATSTAMNTEAFF - TRBJ1-1 TRBV18 once
TGTGCCAGCAGTGTCGACAGCATGGATCAGCCCCAGCATTTT CASSVDSMDQPQHF - TRBJ1-5 TRBV6-1 -
TGTGCCAGCAGGGGGGACAGGGACTCAACTAATGAAAAACTGTTTTTT CASRGDRDSTNEKLFF TRBD1 TRBJ1-4 TRBV2 few
TGTGCCAGCACCCCGACAGGCACAGATACGCAGTATTTT CASTPTGTDTQYF - TRBJ2-3 TRBV6-5 -
TGTGCCAGCAGGCGAGAGTGGGAGCAGTACTTC CASRREWEQYF - TRBJ2-7 TRBV28 -
TGTGCCAGCAGTTACTCGGGGGGGAACAATCAGCCCCAGCATTTT CASSYSGGNNQPQHF - TRBJ1-5 TRBV6-5 -
TGTGCCGTCCCGGAAGGGGGCGGCACTGAAGCTTTCTTT CAVPEGGGTEAFF TRBD1 TRBJ1-1 TRBV30 -
TGTGCCAGCAGTTTAAGTATGTACGAGCAGTACTTC CASSLSMYEQYF - TRBJ2-7 TRBV28 -
TGTGCCAGCAGCCCCCTTGGTAGCGGGGGACAAGAGACCCAGTACTTC CASSPLGSGGQETQYF TRBD2 TRBJ2-5 TRBV13 once
TGTGCCAGCAGTGCAATAGCGGGGGCCCCGAACACCGGGGAGCTGTTTTTT CASSAIAGAPNTGELFF TRBD2 TRBJ2-2 TRBV6-1 -
TGTGCCAGCATCCCGGGACAGGGTCGAGAAAAACTGTTTTTT CASIPGQGREKLFF TRBD1 TRBJ1-4 TRBV6-4 -
TGTGCCTGGACCCACGCGGGGACCCCCGGACTATCCCTCCACTTT CAWTHAGTPGLSLHF - TRBJ1-6 TRBV30 -
TGTGCCAGCAGCTTGGCCCGCGGAGCGGGCAATCAGCCCCAGCATTTT CASSLARGAGNQPQHF - TRBJ1-5 TRBV5-6 -
TGCGCCAGCAGCCAAGATTCTCTCCCTGGGGCCAACGTCCTGACTTTC CASSQDSLPGANVLTF - TRBJ2-6 TRBV4-1 -
TGTGCCAGCAGCCCTAAAGTTCACGGTGAGCAGTTCTTC CASSPKVHGEQFF - TRBJ2-1 TRBV7-3 -
TGCGCCAGCAGCTTGGGACTAGGCGGCACAGATACGCAGTATTTT CASSLGLGGTDTQYF - TRBJ2-3 TRBV5-1 -
TGTGCCAGCAGCTTAGTCGCGGGGGCTGGGGCCAACGTCCTGACTTTC CASSLVAGAGANVLTF TRBD2 TRBJ2-6 TRBV7-8 -
TGCGCCAGCAGCCACAAGATGGGACAGGGGGCGTGGGATACGCAGTATTTT CASSHKMGQGAWDTQYF TRBD1 TRBJ2-3 TRBV4-1 -
TGTGCCAGCAGTTTAAAGGCGGGGGGTTACACAGATACGCAGTATTTT CASSLKAGGYTDTQYF TRBD2 TRBJ2-3 TRBV28 -
TGTGCCAGCTCACCCGGGACACAAGAAGCTTTCTTT CASSPGTQEAFF - TRBJ1-1 TRBV18 few
TGTGCTAGTGGTTTGGTACTAGGACAGGGCCACACTGAAGCTTTCTTT CASGLVLGQGHTEAFF TRBD1 TRBJ1-1 TRBV12-5 -
TGTGCCAGCACCTCTCCCACCGGGACTAGCGGTCGAGATACGCAGTATTTT CASTSPTGTSGRDTQYF TRBD2 TRBJ2-3 TRBV27 -
TGTGCCAGCAGCCTTCAGGGGGAGGCTGAAGCTTTCTTT CASSLQGEAEAFF TRBD1 TRBJ1-1 TRBV7-2 -
TGTGCCAGCAGCCCGACAGGGGGGGAGCTGTTTTTT CASSPTGGELFF TRBD1 TRBJ2-2 TRBV7-7 -
TGTGCCAGCAGTGACCTTGACAGGGTTTCCTACGAGCAGTACTTC CASSDLDRVSYEQYF TRBD1 TRBJ2-7 TRBV6-1 -
TGTGCCAGCAGCCCCCCGGGAGGGAACACTGAAGCTTTCTTT CASSPPGGNTEAFF - TRBJ1-1 TRBV7-9 few
TGTGCCAGCTCACCCTTTAGCGGGGGGGCCATCAATGAGCAGTTCTTC CASSPFSGGAINEQFF TRBD2 TRBJ2-1 TRBV18 -
TGTGCCAGCACCCTAGGGGCTGAAGCTTTCTTT CASTLGAEAFF - TRBJ1-1 TRBV6-6 few
TGTGCCAGCAGGATGGACAGGTTAAATGAGCAGTTCTTC CASRMDRLNEQFF TRBD1 TRBJ2-1 TRBV5-4 -
TGTGCCAGTGCTAAGATGGGCAATCAGCCCCAGCATTTT CASAKMGNQPQHF - TRBJ1-5 TRBV6-1 -
TGCGCCAGCAGCTTGGCCGGGTTGAATTCACCCCTCCACTTT CASSLAGLNSPLHF - TRBJ1-6 TRBV5-1 -
TGTGCCAGCAGCTTGGTCCAGGGGGGCATGCACACTGAAGCTTTCTTT CASSLVQGGMHTEAFF TRBD1 TRBJ1-1 TRBV5-4 -
TGTGCCAGCAGCCGACAGGAGAACACTGAAGCTTTCTTT CASSRQENTEAFF - TRBJ1-1 TRBV7-7 -
TGTGCCAGCAGCCGGACAGGGACTGAAGCTTTCTTT CASSRTGTEAFF TRBD1 TRBJ1-1 TRBV6-5 -
TGTGCCAGCAGGGGCGTTGAAGCTTTCTTT CASRGVEAFF - TRBJ1-1 TRBV7-2 -
TGTGCCAGCAGTGAAGCCGGACAGGTGGTGAACACTGAAGCTTTCTTT CASSEAGQVVNTEAFF TRBD1 TRBJ1-1 TRBV6-1 -
TGTGCCAGCTCACCAGACAGGGGGCTCTCGACTAATGAAAAACTGTTTTTT CASSPDRGLSTNEKLFF TRBD1 TRBJ1-4 TRBV18 -
TGTGCCAGCAGTTTAGAGGGCTATGGCTACACCTTC CASSLEGYGYTF - TRBJ1-2 TRBV27 -
TGTGCCAGCAACATCAAACTGGGGGGAGGGGAGACCCAGTACTTC CASNIKLGGGETQYF TRBD2 TRBJ2-5 TRBV7-2 -
TGTGCCAGCAGCTTAACACGCCACAACGAGCAGTACTTC CASSLTRHNEQYF - TRBJ2-7 TRBV7-3 -